The present T cell receptor (beta chain) was sequenced within a study of blood T cell repertoires in COVID-19. Source study methods: Counts of nucleated cells, estimated from reference gene primer amplification, were obtained. Sequencing used immunoSEQ multiplex PCR; TCRdb keeps in-frame clones, though not all of them. Clone size and V and J calls were adopted from that table, with D and trimming inferred from the DNA. In the table there are about 280,000 clones, under 90% of which are singletons. Germline V CDR1 and CDR2: SGHNT, YYREEE (reference sequence). The trim removed 4 bases at V and 5 bases at J, leaving 7 bases unmatched. This CDR3 contains 15 residues.

Material: peripheral blood. This chain links TRBV5-4 with TRBJ2-2; 8 positions agree with TRBD1. The sequence derives from a woman aged 25 to 39 with COVID-19, enrolled during active disease. CDR3 in amino acids: CASSEGTGATGELFF. CDR3 bases: TGTGCCAGCAGCGAAGGGACAGGTGCAACCGGGGAGCTGTTTTTT.